This T cell receptor beta chain was obtained from a study of shared T cell receptors in the human thymus. TCRdb's table, derived via immunoSEQ multiplex PCR, lists solely in-frame clones and lacks some. The top ten hold around 0.033% of the sample, which has around 65,000 clones, nearly 95% seen once. This clonotype originated in a human donor. Sequencing was done on a sample of thymocytes.

The CDR3 loop is CASSLEESNTEAFF. In DNA, the CDR3 is TGTGCCAGCAGCTTAGAGGAAAGCAACACTGAAGCTTTCTTT. J is TRBJ1-1 and V is TRBV7-4; D uncertain. Germline V gene lookup returns CDR1 SGHVT and CDR2 SQSDAQ. V gave up 1 base and J gave up 2 bases, with 8 bases separating them. CDR3 length: 14 residues. Based on the CDR3 plus reference TRBV7-4 and TRBJ1-1, the full variable domain is GAGVSQSPRYKVAKRGRDVALRCDSISGHVTLYWYRQTLGQGSEVLTYSQSDAQRDKSGRPSGRFSAERPERSVSTLKIQRTEQGDSAVYLCASSLEESNTEAFFGQGTRLTVV.